This T cell receptor beta chain was documented in a study of OX40 agonist ivuxolimab in advanced cancers. Study overall: Three patients showed partial responses: one hepatocellular carcinoma and two cutaneous melanoma cases.

The repertoire was sequenced with immunoSEQ multiplex PCR; TCRdb's copy has only in-frame clones and lacks some. The sample lists approximately 40,000 clones; approximately 82% were seen once. This clone was found once. Germline V CDR1 and CDR2: SGHTA, FQGNSA. Trimming removed 3 bases from V and 5 bases from J, with 18 bases in between. The CDR3 is made up of 16 amino acids. The source is an adult with an advanced solid tumor such as melanoma, head and neck, liver or kidney cancer. The chain combines TRBV7-2 with TRBJ2-3; D is possibly TRBD2 (6 bases). Here the sequenced sample was CD4+ or CD8+ T cells sorted from blood, taken in a trial of the OX40 agonist ivuxolimab. The CDR3 DNA sequence: TGTGCCAGCAGCTTTGTCGGCGGGATCCAGGGAGATACGCAGTATTTT. Its protein is CASSFVGGIQGDTQYF.